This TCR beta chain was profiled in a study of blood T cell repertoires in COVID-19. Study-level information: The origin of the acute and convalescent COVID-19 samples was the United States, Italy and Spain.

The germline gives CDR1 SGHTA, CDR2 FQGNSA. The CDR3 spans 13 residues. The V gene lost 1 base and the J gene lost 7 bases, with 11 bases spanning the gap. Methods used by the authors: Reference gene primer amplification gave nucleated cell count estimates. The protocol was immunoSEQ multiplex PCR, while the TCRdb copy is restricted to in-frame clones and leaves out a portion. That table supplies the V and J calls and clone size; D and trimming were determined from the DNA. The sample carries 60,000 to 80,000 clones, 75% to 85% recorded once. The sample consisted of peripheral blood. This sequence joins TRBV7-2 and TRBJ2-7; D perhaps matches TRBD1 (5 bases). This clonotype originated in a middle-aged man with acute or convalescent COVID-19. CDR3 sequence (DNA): TGTGCCAGCAGCTTAGATCTGGGGCGGGAGCAGTACTTC. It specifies CASSLDLGREQYF.